The text below deals with one T cell receptor (beta chain). The second PCR ran roughly 6 to 11 cycles with a sample-barcoded 5' primer and J-beta primers. Every sample produced at least 3 million CDR3-containing paired-end reads. TCRdb passed the 5' RACE reads through MiXCR, listing each CDR3 protein once. The table records around 650,000 distinct CDR3 sequences, roughly 41% of them present only once. The data derive from a study of blood T cells in healthy people across ages. In germline, CDR1 is SEHNR, CDR2 FQNEAQ (reference sequence). This CDR3 contains 15 residues. This TCR came from a man older than 75 in good health. The sample consisted of blood. This sequence joins TRBV7-9 and TRBJ2-4, with D possibly TRBD1 on 5 matching bases. TRBJ2-7 matches the DNA end more closely, so the J call is doubtful. This CDR3 is CASSLVNRPNYEQYF. The CDR3 DNA follows: TGTGCCAGCAGCTTAGTTAACAGGCCCAACTACGAGCAGTACTTC.